This T cell receptor (beta chain) was obtained from a study of cytomegalovirus exposure and HLA in healthy donors. The PCR employed 60 Vbeta primers together with 13 Jbeta primers. This table comes from immunoSEQ multiplex PCR, and its TCRdb copy is limited to in-frame clones, with some not included. The sample includes roughly 240,000 clones, 82% seen only once; the top ten take 5% to 6%. Study outcomes and limitations: TCR beta chain V- and J-gene trimming was linked, in a later analysis, to a missense variant in DCLRE1C. Researchers reportedly found TCR beta sequences accurately predicted most subjects' HLA-A and HLA-B alleles.

Concerning this clone itself: The antigen is not known.

Trimming removed 5 bases from V and 3 bases from J; junction bases left unmatched: 8. Germline V gives CDR1 SGHNT, CDR2 YYREEE (reference sequence). This CDR3 region has 16 residues. Source material: PBMCs. The source is a woman in her thirties or forties in good health and CMV-seropositive. V usage is TRBV5-4 and J usage is TRBJ2-1; 10 bases map to TRBD2. CDR3 DNA sequence: TGTGCCAGCAGTTCGGGGAGCGGGGGGGTCTACAATGAGCAGTTCTTC. Protein product: CASSSGSGGVYNEQFF.